This TCR beta chain appears in the sequencing data of a study of blood T cell repertoires in COVID-19. At the level of the study: Acute and convalescent COVID-19 specimens originated in the United States, Italy and Spain. Sources were T cells, B-cell-depleted T cells, or PBMCs; the material itself was cDNA or gDNA.

In germline, CDR1 is MGHDK, CDR2 SYGVNS. V dropped 1 base and J dropped 3 bases, with 10 bases sitting between them. The CDR3 covers 16 residues. Study processing details: Amplification of reference gene primers was used by the study to estimate nucleated cell counts. Measured with immunoSEQ multiplex PCR; TCRdb has only the in-frame clones, and not every one. V and J calls plus clone size are reproduced from that table; the DNA served to infer D and trimming. The sample shows 150,000 to 200,000 clones, 86% of them seen only once. The chain employs TRBV25-1 and TRBJ1-6; D gene unclear. The source of this sequence is a man aged 50-60 years with active or convalescent COVID-19. Material for sequencing was peripheral blood. Here the CDR3 reads CASSESLVGYNSPLHF. The CDR3 DNA sequence: TGTGCCAGCAGTGAATCCCTAGTAGGCTATAATTCACCCCTCCACTTT.